These 10 T cell receptor beta chains came from one sample sequenced in a study of T cells in Graves' hyperthyroidism and ophthalmopathy. The source material, RNA transcripts, was used to amplify TCR beta CDR3 regions. The TCR CDR3 first-round RT-PCR relied on the HTBI primer set. TCRdb itself ran the multiplex PCR reads through MiXCR, one entry per CDR3 protein. This table holds 500,000 to 750,000 distinct CDR3 sequences, just over 45% found once. Material: peripheral blood or thyroid tissue (not recorded which). The receptors derive from a woman under 30 with Graves' hyperthyroidism.

In its sample, this clonotype was seen many times. J is TRBJ1-2 and V is TRBV7-2; D possibly corresponds to TRBD1 (6 bases). Trimming took off 3 bases at V and 8 bases at J, with 13 bases between the two ends. The CDR3 is 13 residues long. Germline CDR1 is SGHTA and CDR2 is FQGNSA. CDR3 DNA: TGTGCCAGCAGCTTGGGGGGCGTTCGCGGCTACACCTTC. Encoded protein: CASSLGGVRGYTF.

This sequence joins TRBV2 and TRBJ1-5; 7 nucleotides match TRBD1. Trimming removed 5 bases from V and 6 bases from J; junction bases left unmatched: 4. Looked up from germline, CDR1 is SNHLY and CDR2 is FYNNEI. This CDR3 contains 13 residues. The CDR3 sequence: CASSPGGFQPQHF. DNA of the CDR3: TGTGCCAGCAGTCCAGGGGGGTTTCAGCCCCAGCATTTT.

This chain uses TRBV7-9 with TRBJ2-3; perhaps TRBD1 as D (6 bases). CDR1 is SEHNR, CDR2 FQNEAQ, per germline (reference sequence). V shed 6 bases and J shed 0 bases, with 13 bases lying between them. The CDR3 consists of 15 residues. The CDR3 coding sequence is TGTGCCAGCAGTTCACAGGGAACAAGCACAGATACGCAGTATTTT. Its protein product is CASSSQGTSTDTQYF.

The chain links TRBV4-3 to TRBJ2-5; 10 bases fit TRBD2. This CDR3 spans 17 amino acids. CDR1 and CDR2 (germline): LGHNA, YSLEER. Trimming at V came to 0 bases and at J to 5 bases, leaving 9 bases not matched to a gene. DNA for the CDR3: TGCGCCAGCAGCCAAGATGTAGGACTAGCGGCGGGGGAGACCCAGTACTTC. The encoded protein is CASSQDVGLAAGETQYF.

As to this clonotype: Relative to the germline gene, one junction end is altered; a read error may explain this. This chain links TRBV5-5 with TRBJ1-2; TRBD1 aligns across 10 bases. Germline values: CDR1 SGHKS, CDR2 YYEKEE (reference sequence). The CDR3 totals 17 residues. CDR3 sequence (DNA): TGCGCCAGCAACGAGGGCGTCCGGGACAGGGGCTCCTATGGCTACACCTTC. It translates to CASNEGVRDRGSYGYTF. Full variable domain (missing parts from reference TRBV5-5 and TRBJ1-2): DAGVTQSPTHLIKTRGQQVTLRCSPISGHKSVSWYQQVLGQGPQFIFQYYEKEERGRGNFPDRFSARQFPNYSSELNVNALLLGDSALYLCASNEGVRDRGSYGYTFGSGTRLTVV.

About this clonotype itself: A much larger clone is a single base away; this may be a read error. The chain recombines TRBV5-6 with TRBJ1-5, with D possibly being TRBD1 (5 bases). The CDR3 extends over 15 amino acids. Germline V gene lookup returns CDR1 SGHDT and CDR2 YYEEEE. The CDR3 loop reads CASSLGARQNQLQHF. The CDR3 DNA reads TGTGCCAGCAGCTTGGGGGCGAGACAGAATCAGCTCCAGCATTTT.

This clonotype was counted a few times. Here the CDR3 DNA reads TGTGCCAGCAGTGAACAGGGGGCAGATACGCAGTATTTT. Translating gives CASSEQGADTQYF. This chain connects TRBV2 to TRBJ2-3; 7 positions match TRBD1. Germline assignment: CDR1 SNHLY and CDR2 FYNNEI. The V segment lost 2 bases and the J segment 4 bases; nucleotides outside the gene matches: 0. The CDR3 length is 13 residues. Full variable domain (remainder filled in from reference TRBV2 and TRBJ2-3): EPEVTQTPSHQVTQMGQEVILRCVPISNHLYFYWYRQILGQKVEFLVSFYNNEISEKSEIFDDQFSVERPDGSNFTLKIRSTKLEDSAMYFCASSEQGADTQYFGPGTRLTVL.

This clonotype was counted ten times or more. The CDR3 DNA follows: TGTGCCAGCAGCTTAAACGACATGAACACTGAAGCTTTCTTT. Its protein is CASSLNDMNTEAFF. The gene calls are TRBV7-2 and TRBJ1-1, with D hard to call. The CDR3 has 14 amino acids. Trimming removed 2 bases at V and 0 bases at J, with 7 bases between. CDR1 and CDR2 from the germline V gene are SGHTA and FQGNSA.

This clonotype was detected ten times or more. V is TRBV6-1 and J is TRBJ1-6; a possible D gene is TRBD1 (5 bases). The CDR3 consists of 15 residues. V lost 2 bases and J lost 9, with 14 bases in between. The germline CDR1 and CDR2 sequences are MNHNS and SASEGT. DNA for the CDR3: TGTGCCAGCAGTGAACGAGGGGACGGGGGTTCACCCCTCCACTTT. Its protein product is CASSERGDGGSPLHF.

This clonotype showed up just once. This chain links TRBV2 with TRBJ2-7; possible D gene TRBD1, 6 bases. Germline values: CDR1 SNHLY, CDR2 FYNNEI. This CDR3 is built from 14 residues. V was trimmed by 6 bases and J by 3 bases, leaving 15 bases between them. As DNA, the CDR3 is TGTGCCAGCAGGGTTGGGGGCCTGGGCTACGAGCAGTACTTC. Encoded protein: CASRVGGLGYEQYF.